The present T cell receptor (beta chain) was sequenced within a study of cytomegalovirus exposure and HLA in healthy donors (TCRdb year 2017). The study in broad terms: According to an earlier analysis of several hundred of the donors, about 179 million T cells yielded roughly 100 million unique TCR beta sequences and about 300 Gb of sequence data. Rather than drawing on any new phenotypic data, the later analysis identified candidate immune exposures from TCR beta sequences and the way those sequences occurred across donors. Donor age, sex, ethnicity and CMV serostatus were compiled together with the repertoire data. Every repertoire in the discovery cohort had been generated on one and the same sequencing platform. A separate validation cohort of roughly 130 different subjects was used in addition to the approximately 700-subject first cohort. Genome-wide SNP genotypes for about three fifths of the 666 donors were used in a later genetic analysis, which treated that subset as a discovery cohort. The study profiled the T cell repertoires of 500 to 800 subjects by immunosequencing and related them to cytomegalovirus serostatus. Across approximately 400 genotyped donors of the cohort, an average of about 240,000 unique TCR beta nucleotide sequences per donor were sequenced, and roughly a sixth of those sequences were non-productive. Four or five DR-DQ haplotypes were handled as single units for association and clustering, since linkage in the cohort was strong. Typing coverage differed by locus: A, B, C, DRB1 and DQB1 were typed in about 620-630 donors, DQA1 in about 510, DPA1 in 600 to 610, and DPB1 in approximately 450. An earlier analysis of 587 of the donors applied high-throughput TCR beta sequencing to assess whether each TCR beta V gene segment acted as functional or pseudogenic. To study patterns of TCR occurrence, a later analysis re-analyzed previously published TCR beta repertoires from 600 to 750 donors and added high-resolution HLA genotyping. An early release that covered roughly 600 HLA-typed donors contained approximately 300 gigabases of sequencing data and around 80 million unique TCR sequences. Class I and class II HLA loci were covered by the typing at four-digit resolution. The study aimed to test whether cataloging public T cell receptors could reveal signatures of past pathogen exposure. The study combined high-throughput TCR immunosequencing, statistical association of individual TCRs with disease status, and machine learning to predict cytomegalovirus infection status. Of the approximately 370 genotyped donors, more than 75% were placed in the genetic ancestry cluster associated with self-reported Caucasian donors. Results and caveats for the whole study, not just this receptor: Because some donors lacked HLA typing at each locus, the association tests relied only on the typed subset. The study listed 150 to 200 TCR beta chains as associated with cytomegalovirus. The authors suggested that the approach could potentially be extended to other disease states and immunological phenotypes. In an earlier analysis of about 600 of the donors, most TCR beta V segments appeared in productive rearrangements about 87% or about 30% of the time, broadly matching IMGT annotations. A cluster of highly shared sequence variants was judged likely to represent a technical artifact of the sequencing pipeline. In vitro tests confirmed that three of the cytomegalovirus-associated TCR beta chains recognize cytomegalovirus antigens. Linkage disequilibrium might explain the correlated functional status among segregating V segments, but an unknown experimental factor could not be excluded. According to a later analysis, most CMV-associated TCR beta chains appeared to be HLA-restricted, and the HLA associations seemed to be driven largely by CMV exposure. V-gene and J-gene trimming of TCR beta chains was associated with a missense DCLRE1C variant in a later genetic analysis, and the association was replicated in an independent cohort. Most TCR sequences were seen in very few donors, while some public TCRs were found in many individuals. At a false discovery rate of 0.05, a later analysis linked under 20,000 TCR beta sequences to specific HLA alleles. In both the original and validation cohorts, the classifier was reported to diagnose cytomegalovirus status with high specificity and sensitivity. Some IMGT-functional V segments, including TRBV6-2 and TRBV6-3, could not be told apart with the 87-base-pair reads, so those segments were excluded. The only immune exposure information available for the cohort was CMV serostatus. In this cohort, only TCR beta chains were sequenced, and detectable features were limited by the absence of alpha or paired-chain data. According to a later analysis, TCR association rates differed among HLA loci, with DRB1 alleles showing the most associated TCRs and HLA-C alleles showing the fewest. Compared with the roughly 710-donor mean, donors in an Asian-associated ancestry cluster had fewer N-insertions in productive TCRs, according to a later genetic analysis. In a later analysis, HLA-associated TCR beta chains were found to be more clonally expanded and to have lower generation probabilities than equally common non-associated chains. A further reported finding was that TCR beta sequences accurately predicted the HLA-A and HLA-B alleles for most subjects in the first cohort. In a later analysis, several top co-occurrence clusters were reported to appear linked to parvovirus B19, influenza, CMV and Epstein-Barr virus. Roughly 17 rarely observed V segments, including chromosome 9 orphons, were excluded from the earlier analysis of approximately 500 of the donors because counts were too low. Strong co-occurrence of HLA alleles, especially DR and DQ, made assigning TCR associations to individual alleles difficult. The presence/absence analyses assumed that sequencing depth was roughly uniform across donors, and that assumption may not be true.

Library method: the immunoSEQ multiplex PCR assay. For the multiplex PCR, a mixture combining 60 forward primers for TCR Vbeta segments and 13 reverse primers for TCR Jbeta segments was used. Amplification of the CDR3 region of rearranged TCR beta genes was performed with a multiplex PCR assay on genomic DNA. On the Illumina HiSeq System, the amplified TCR beta libraries were sequenced as 87-base-pair reads. As for the authors' bioinformatics: In a later analysis, 70 million to 95 million unique TCR beta chains were counted across the roughly 700 repertoires, and roughly 11 million of these chains were shared by at least two donors. Raw reads were error-corrected and collapsed into unique sequences by a nearest-neighbor algorithm in which closely related sequences were merged to remove PCR and sequencing errors. V, D and J gene segments were assigned by aligning CDR3 sequences to IMGT reference sequences. Each retained sequence needed at least a six-nucleotide match to both a V gene segment and a J gene segment. Rearrangements were classified as productive when the CDR3 lacked stop codons and remained in frame with V and J, and all other rearrangements were classified as non-productive. CDR3 was defined according to IMGT convention as the region running from the second conserved V-encoded cysteine to the conserved J-encoded phenylalanine. The earlier analysis of 587 of the donors excluded sequences that lacked an unambiguous match to a single V gene segment. An earlier analysis of 500 to 600 of the donors classified V segments as functional when productive rearrangements were above 56.7% and as segregating when the standard deviation between donors was above 5%. To diagnose cytomegalovirus status from the catalog of TCR beta chain sequences, a statistical classification framework was built. In a later analysis, TCR nucleotide sequences were compared against IMGT/GENE-DB human TR gene sequences so that V and J genes could be assigned. A later analysis assigned CDR3 sequences and most-parsimonious VDJ recombination scenarios with the TCRdist pipeline. In a later analysis, each TCR beta chain was defined by its CDR3 amino acid sequence together with its V-gene family, and reads without a unique V-gene family were excluded. To address suspected cross-contamination and a sequencing artifact, a later analysis removed under 600 highly shared, low-generation-probability nucleotide sequences. A later analysis calculated a clonal expansion index for each public chain from normalized within-repertoire ranks of inferred template counts. In a later analysis, generation probabilities were computed with a VDJ recombination model fitted to out-of-frame rearrangements, and the resulting probabilities were checked against IGoR. A later analysis scored TCR-TCR, TCR-HLA and TCR-CMV co-occurrence with hypergeometric tests, applying a repertoire-size bias correction to TCR pairs. False discovery rates were estimated in a later analysis by permuting HLA or CMV assignments 20 times. In a later analysis, co-occurring TCRs were grouped using DBSCAN, and TCRdist sequence similarity was added for clustering within HLA-allele-positive subsets. For co-occurrence clustering, repertoires with fewer than 30,000 or more than 120,000 public chains were excluded, along with several repertoires with anomalous nucleotide sharing. The clones in this table, taken by TCRdb from immuneACCESS, are in-frame only. Not every clone is retained; where verified, under half of the shortfall comes from an unresolved V gene, and the cause of the rest is unknown. From that table come the V and J calls and clone size; the DNA was used to work out D and trimming. For this sample there are some 150,000 clones; 60% to 80% appear just once. The ten largest account for under 0.8% of the sample.

CDR1 and CDR2 (LGHNT, FRNRAP) derive from the germline V gene. The V end loses 2 bases and the J end loses 4 bases, and a stretch of 8 bases separates them. Reading from cysteine to phenylalanine, the CDR3 counts 13 amino acids. Kept here is only the CDR3 DNA, which spans 39 bases and is read in frame from base 1. The cohort was made up of approximately 670 healthy bone marrow donors. All cohort members were sampled while nominally healthy, although unrecorded immune exposures were likely present. The donor tested CMV seronegative, placing the donor among the 350 or so seronegative members of the cohort. A peripheral blood sample was collected from each donor, and TCR beta sequencing was performed on peripheral blood mononuclear cells. The Qiagen DNeasy Blood Extraction Kit was used to extract genomic DNA from the blood cell samples. On this clone: It lacks a known antigen. Per-base quality was not reported, and no clone a single base away is much larger than it.

This clonotype was obtained from a male donor in good health and CMV-seronegative. This chain is built from TRBV12-5 and TRBJ1-1, with TRBD1 as a weak D call on 5 bases. The sample comprised PBMCs. The base sequence is TGTGCTAGTGGTTTGATGGGGGGCACTGAAGCTTTCTTT. It translates to CASGLMGGTEAFF.